This T cell receptor beta chain emerged from a study of response to subunit inactivated influenza vaccine. Points from the study as a whole: The authors suggested that every seasonal influenza vaccination recruits few new T cells.

Concerning this clonotype itself: The antigen is unknown.

The V end was cut by 3 bases, the J end by 3 bases, with 14 bases between. CDR1 is SGHRS and CDR2 is YFSETQ in the germline V gene. The length of the CDR3 is 15 residues. One entry per CDR3 protein results from TCRdb running MiXCR on the RT-PCR reads. The repertoire holds fewer than 650,000 distinct CDR3 sequences, with around 13% as singletons. The sequencing used PBMCs from blood, collected about 40 days after vaccination. The gene calls are TRBV5-1 and TRBJ2-3, with unresolved D. This TCR was recovered from a man aged 50 or older who received an inactivated influenza vaccine. CDR3 sequence reads: CASSSTRSGTDTQYF. The DNA of the CDR3 is TGCGCCAGCAGCTCTACACGTTCGGGTACAGATACGCAGTATTTT.